This T cell receptor beta chain came from a study of T cells in Graves' hyperthyroidism and ophthalmopathy. Study-wide context: Peripheral blood was obtained at initial diagnosis, preceding any treatment.

CDR1 and CDR2 (germline): SQVTM, ANQGSEA. Trimming removed 4 bases from V and 5 bases from J, with 11 bases in between. The CDR3 is 12 amino acids. RNA transcripts were the template for amplifying TCR beta CDR3 regions. HTBI primers drove first-round RT-PCR of the TCR CDR3. One entry per CDR3 protein results from TCRdb running MiXCR on the multiplex PCR reads. This table has about 350,000 distinct CDR3 sequences, 19% appearing once. This clonotype has at least ten counts. Sequencing was performed on blood. The chain employs TRBV29-1 and TRBJ1-1, with D perhaps matching TRBD1 (5 bases). The TCR was taken from a young woman with Graves' hyperthyroidism. The CDR3 is CSVARWGTEAFF. The CDR3 DNA reads as TGCAGCGTTGCTCGCTGGGGGACTGAAGCTTTCTTT.